A single sample is the source of the 26 T cell receptor beta chains below, sequenced in a study of Ad26.COV2.S vaccination and SARS-CoV-2 variants. Repertoires were generated with immunoSEQ multiplex PCR, while TCRdb's copy carries only in-frame clones and drops some. The sample consists of hundreds of thousands of clones, about 90% of them appearing once. The treatment is: about 20 received Ad26.COV2.S at low or high dose, single or two shots; 5 received placebo; per-sample allocation not given. Specimen acquisition occurred on day 63 following the initial vaccine or placebo injection. This material consisted of peripheral blood, taken in a trial of Ad26.COV2.S vaccine versus placebo. The receptors were gathered from a person between 18 and 65 years old who received the Ad26.COV2.S COVID-19 vaccine or a placebo.

The chain joins TRBV3-1 (or the pseudogene TRBV3-2) to TRBJ1-2; TRBD1 matches at 7 bases. Per germline, CDR1 LGHDT and CDR2 YNNKEL (reference sequence). CDR3 length equals 15 residues. V gave up 4 bases and J gave up 4 bases; unmatched junction bases: 9. CDR3 DNA: TGTGCCAGCAGCCGACTACAGGGGAGGGGCTATGGCTACACCTTC. Translation gives CASSRLQGRGYGYTF.

This clone has a single count. This chain's CDR3 is CASSSSTSEIGGREQFF. CDR3 DNA sequence: TGTGCCAGCAGCTCGTCGACTAGCGAGATAGGGGGACGGGAGCAGTTCTTC. This chain joins TRBV7-2 and TRBJ2-1; 8 positions agree with TRBD2. The V gene's germline CDR1 is SGHTA and CDR2 FQGNSA. V shed 4 bases, J shed 10 bases, and the junction held 18 bases outside the gene matches. The CDR3 has 17 residues.

The chain links TRBV5-1 to TRBJ1-4; 7 nucleotides line up with TRBD1. Losses at the gene ends were 0 bases for V and 8 bases for J; bases not matched to a gene: 7. CDR1 and CDR2 (germline): SGHRS, YFSETQ. This CDR3 is 15 amino acids long. CDR3 nucleotides: TGCGCCAGCAGCTTGGTGCAGGGGGAAGGAGAAAAACTGTTTTTT. It specifies CASSLVQGEGEKLFF.

The chain recombines TRBV5-1 with TRBJ2-3, with a tentative D call TRBD2 (6 bases). V gave up 4 bases and J gave up 2 bases, with 11 bases separating them. Germline V gives CDR1 SGHRS, CDR2 YFSETQ. This CDR3 is 14 amino acids long. The CDR3 sequence: CASSRGLYTDTQYF. The CDR3 DNA reads as TGCGCCAGCAGCCGTGGACTATACACAGATACGCAGTATTTT. Variable domain in full (rest from reference TRBV5-1 and TRBJ2-3): KAGVTQTPRYLIKTRGQQVTLSCSPISGHRSVSWYQQTPGQGLQFLFEYFSETQRNKGNFPGRFSGRQFSNSRSEMNVSTLELGDSALYLCASSRGLYTDTQYFGPGTRLTVL.

This clone was seen a single time. The V and J genes are TRBV2 and TRBJ1-5; weak D call: TRBD1 (6 bases). Trimming took off 6 bases at V and 3 bases at J, with 18 bases between the two ends. Germline CDR1 and CDR2: SNHLY and FYNNEI. The CDR3 covers 16 residues. CDR3 sequence (DNA): TGTGCCAGCAGCGGTGAGACAGGCCCTTACAATCAGCCCCAGCATTTT. Its protein is CASSGETGPYNQPQHF.

There are a few counts of this clone. The chain combines TRBV12-3 or TRBV12-4 with TRBJ2-7; D not certain. The CDR3 is 11 residues long. Trimming took off 6 bases at V and 6 bases at J, with 9 bases between the two ends. The CDR3 is CASSSSLEQYF. CDR3 nucleotides: TGTGCCAGCAGCTCGTCCCTCGAGCAGTACTTC.

This chain uses TRBV25-1 with TRBJ1-1, with D unclear. The CDR3 contains 11 residues. CDR1 is MGHDK, CDR2 SYGVNS, per germline. V was clipped by 4 bases and J by 5 bases, with 5 bases between them. CDR3: CASSATTEAFF. In nucleotides, the CDR3 is TGTGCCAGCAGTGCGACGACTGAAGCTTTCTTT.

This chain uses TRBV2 with TRBJ2-7, with D possibly TRBD1 on 7 matching bases. The germline gives CDR1 SNHLY, CDR2 FYNNEI. V lost 4 bases and J 5 bases, leaving 12 bases between the germline ends. This CDR3 contains 13 residues. The CDR3 DNA follows: TGTGCCAGCAGTGGGCAGGGGGGCGACGAGCAGTACTTC. It encodes CASSGQGGDEQYF.

V usage is TRBV9 and J usage is TRBJ1-1; D is unclear. Germline lookup yields CDR1 SGDLS and CDR2 YYNGEE. CDR3 length: 13 residues. Trimming shortened V by 0 bases and J by 7 bases, and 10 bases separated the two germline ends. CDR3 loop: CASSVGGYGEAFF. CDR3 bases: TGTGCCAGCAGCGTAGGGGGTTATGGTGAAGCTTTCTTT.

This sequence joins TRBV5-6 and TRBJ2-5; no firm D call. This CDR3 is 16 amino acids long. In germline, CDR1 is SGHDT, CDR2 YYEEEE. The V end was cut by 4 bases, the J end by 5 bases, with 21 bases between. CDR3 nucleotide sequence: TGTGCCAGCAGCGATCACTTGGGCACGTTAAGGGAGACCCAGTACTTC. Its translation: CASSDHLGTLRETQYF.

The gene calls are TRBV10-3 and TRBJ1-6; 7 nucleotides agree with TRBD1. The germline V gene encodes CDR1 ENHRY and CDR2 SYGVKD. V shed 10 bases, J shed 8 bases, and the junction held 8 bases outside the gene matches. There are 13 residues in the CDR3. The CDR3: CATRQGGDSPLHF. Written as DNA, the CDR3 is TGTGCCACCCGACAGGGAGGGGATTCACCCCTCCACTTT.

V gene TRBV30 combines with J gene TRBJ1-1; D not certain. The CDR3 spans 13 residues. The V end lost 2 bases, the J end lost 7 bases, and 14 bases lay between the germline ends. The germline V gene encodes CDR1 GTSNPN and CDR2 SVGIG (reference sequence). Here the CDR3 DNA reads TGTGCCTGGAGTCAAGACCCAGTCAGTGAAGCTTTCTTT. Protein sequence: CAWSQDPVSEAFF. The full variable domain, its missing parts supplied by reference TRBV30 and TRBJ1-1, is SQTIHQWPATLVQPVGSPLSLECTVEGTSNPNLYWYRQAAGRGLQLLFYSVGIGQISSEVPQNLSASRPQDRQFILSSKKLLLSDSGFYLCAWSQDPVSEAFFGQGTRLTVV.

V gene TRBV7-2 combines with J gene TRBJ2-1; 9 bases match TRBD2. V shed 5 bases and J 2 bases; nucleotides not matched to a gene: 4. Per the germline V gene, CDR1 is SGHTA and CDR2 is FQGNSA. The CDR3 runs to 15 residues. The CDR3: CASSTSGPPYNEQFF. The CDR3 bases are TGTGCCAGCAGCACTAGCGGGCCTCCCTACAATGAGCAGTTCTTC.

This clone showed up just once. The chain is built from TRBV5-6 and TRBJ2-4, with D perhaps TRBD2 (5 bases). CDR1 and CDR2 from the germline V gene are SGHDT and YYEEEE. The CDR3 has 14 residues. V was trimmed by 0 bases and J by 1 base, leaving 5 bases between them. CDR3 sequence: CASSLGRAKNIQYF. The CDR3 DNA sequence: TGTGCCAGCAGCTTGGGGAGGGCCAAAAACATTCAGTACTTC.

This chain uses TRBV4-1 with TRBJ2-2; TRBD1 or TRBD2 may be the D gene (6 bases each). Germline V gene lookup returns CDR1 MGHRA and CDR2 YSYEKL. The CDR3 is 16 amino acids. V lost 0 bases and J lost 5, with 13 bases in between. Here the CDR3 DNA reads TGCGCCAGCAGCCAAGATGGGGGGCGCCGTACCGGGGAGCTGTTTTTT. This codes for CASSQDGGRRTGELFF.

V and J are TRBV15 and TRBJ2-3, with TRBD2 identical over 12 bases. Germline CDR1 reads LNHNV; CDR2 reads YYDKDF (reference sequence). This CDR3 has 16 residues. Trimming removed 4 bases from V and 5 bases from J; junction bases left unmatched: 7. The CDR3 sequence is CATSTRLAGVGDTQYF. As DNA, the CDR3 is TGTGCCACCAGCACCCGACTAGCGGGAGTCGGAGATACGCAGTATTTT.

In this sample, this clone turned up once. J is TRBJ1-1 and V is TRBV7-9; TRBD1 aligns across 8 bases. The CDR3 contains 14 residues. Germline V gene sequence: CDR1 SEHNR, CDR2 FQNEAQ (reference sequence). Germline trimming cut 5 bases from V and 5 bases from J; bases unmatched to any gene: 7. CDR3 DNA: TGTGCCAGCAGCGCGGGACAGGCGGGGACTGAAGCTTTCTTT. Residues: CASSAGQAGTEAFF.

The chain uses TRBV28 and TRBJ1-2; a weak D match, TRBD1 (6 bases). This CDR3 has 15 residues. The V and J ends lost 7 bases and 7 bases respectively, with 22 bases between them. Germline loops: CDR1 MDHEN, CDR2 SYDVKM. The CDR3 here is CASNPIGTGRAGYTF. The CDR3 DNA reads as TGTGCCAGCAATCCTATAGGAACAGGGAGGGCTGGCTACACCTTC.

The J gene is TRBJ1-1, the V gene TRBV5-1; the D gene is possibly TRBD1 (6 bases). Germline CDR1 SGHRS, CDR2 YFSETQ. V shed 0 bases and J shed 4 bases, with 10 bases lying between them. The CDR3 sequence is 14 residues long. The CDR3 here is CASSLDREITEAFF. CDR3 nucleotide sequence: TGCGCCAGCAGCTTGGACAGGGAAATCACTGAAGCTTTCTTT.

This chain uses TRBV7-9 with TRBJ2-2, with D unclear. From germline, CDR1 is SEHNR and CDR2 FQNEAQ (reference sequence). This CDR3 has 12 amino acids. Trimming cost V 1 base and J 6 bases, with 3 bases left between them. CDR3 amino acids: CASSLGPGELFF. As DNA, the CDR3 is TGTGCCAGCAGCTTAGGACCCGGGGAGCTGTTTTTT.

For this clone: This sample includes further DNA sequences coding for the same CDR3. The chain combines TRBV9 with TRBJ1-2; the D gene is possibly TRBD1 (6 bases). Germline CDR1 and CDR2: SGDLS and YYNGEE. The CDR3 contains 15 residues. V was shortened by 0 bases and J by 0 bases, with 9 bases between the two germline ends. The DNA of the CDR3 is TGTGCCAGCAGCGTAGCCGGGGGCCCTAACTATGGCTACACCTTC. Amino acids: CASSVAGGPNYGYTF.

This clone was counted a few times. The chain is built from TRBV4-2 and TRBJ1-6, with a weak D call TRBD1 (6 bases). This CDR3 comprises 15 residues. The germline V and J ends were trimmed by 0 bases and 7 bases, with 10 bases remaining between them. Germline CDR1 reads LGHNA; CDR2 reads YNFKEQ. The chain's CDR3 is CASSQDTGLNSPLHF. CDR3 in DNA: TGTGCCAGCAGCCAAGATACAGGGTTGAATTCACCCCTCCACTTT.

In its sample, this clone was seen once. The J gene is TRBJ2-6, the V gene TRBV2; 9 bases agree with TRBD1. With 7 bases clipped from V and 1 base from J, the junction kept 11 bases outside the gene matches. Germline lookup yields CDR1 SNHLY and CDR2 FYNNEI. The CDR3 length is 18 residues. The CDR3 sequence: CASNLGTGRWSGANVLTF. As DNA, the CDR3 is TGTGCCAGCAACCTAGGGACAGGGAGATGGTCTGGGGCCAACGTCCTGACTTTC.

This clone was counted a single time. V and J are TRBV18 and TRBJ2-3; D possibly uses TRBD1 or TRBD2 (5 bases each). The CDR3 runs 12 residues. V was clipped by 6 bases and J by 4 bases, with 8 bases between them. CDR1 KGHSH and CDR2 LQKENI come from the germline V gene. The CDR3: CASSEGPDTQYF. As DNA, the CDR3 is TGTGCCAGCTCCGAGGGGCCAGATACGCAGTATTTT.

A few counts support this clone. This rearrangement joins TRBV6-5 to TRBJ2-7; D remains unclear. The V end was cut by 4 bases, the J end by 7 bases, with 11 bases between. The CDR3 runs 12 residues. Germline lookup yields CDR1 MNHEY and CDR2 SVGAGI. The CDR3 loop is CASSWVGGEQYF. The CDR3 DNA sequence: TGTGCCAGCAGTTGGGTGGGCGGTGAGCAGTACTTC.

This chain connects TRBV3-1 (or the pseudogene TRBV3-2) to TRBJ2-2, with D perhaps TRBD2 (5 bases). Germline V gives CDR1 LGHDT, CDR2 YNNKEL (reference sequence). Trimming pared 2 bases from V and 4 bases from J, leaving 8 bases between. This CDR3 region has 14 residues. The CDR3 DNA reads as TGTGCCAGCAGCCAATCACGGGGCACCGGGGAGCTGTTTTTT. Translation gives CASSQSRGTGELFF.